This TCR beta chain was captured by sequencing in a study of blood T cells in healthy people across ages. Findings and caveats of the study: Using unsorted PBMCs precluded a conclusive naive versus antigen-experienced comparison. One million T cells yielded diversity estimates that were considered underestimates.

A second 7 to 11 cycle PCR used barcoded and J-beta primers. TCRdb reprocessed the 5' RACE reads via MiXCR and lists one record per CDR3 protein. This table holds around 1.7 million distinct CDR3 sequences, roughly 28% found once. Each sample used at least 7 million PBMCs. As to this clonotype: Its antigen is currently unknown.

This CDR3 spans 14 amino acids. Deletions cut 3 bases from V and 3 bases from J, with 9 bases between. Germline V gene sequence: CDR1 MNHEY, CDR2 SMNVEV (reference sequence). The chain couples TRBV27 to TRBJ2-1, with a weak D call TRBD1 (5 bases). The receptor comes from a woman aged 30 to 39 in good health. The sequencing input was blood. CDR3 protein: CASSFRGHYNEQFF. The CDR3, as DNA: TGTGCCAGCAGTTTCCGCGGACACTACAATGAGCAGTTCTTC.